One sample yielded the 15 T cell receptor beta chains listed below, sequenced in a study of naive and memory T cell subsets. Blood and skin TCR RNA was reverse transcribed with alpha and beta constant primers. TCRdb independently ran MiXCR on the UMI-ligation and nested PCR reads; one entry per CDR3 protein. The sample lists about 20,000 distinct CDR3 sequences, 7.5% to 10% occurring once. Treatment denoted: skin biopsy from PPD injection site in Mantoux-positive individual. Unsorted total RNA, roughly 1 to 1000 ng, was DNase treated before reverse transcription. This specimen consisted of skin, obtained from a tuberculin skin test site. Source of these receptors: an adult in good health.

The chain links TRBV3-1 to TRBJ2-7, with D possibly matching TRBD2 (6 bases). Looked up from germline, CDR1 is LGHDT and CDR2 is YNNKEL (reference sequence). The CDR3 has 15 residues. The V end was cut by 4 bases, the J end by 9 bases, with 22 bases between. In DNA form, the CDR3 reads TGTGCCAGCAGCCCCCCGGGAGCCCCACCTCGAGTGCAGTACTTC. It specifies CASSPPGAPPRVQYF.

The sample holds many counts of this clonotype. This rearrangement joins TRBV7-2 to TRBJ2-3; 7 positions match TRBD2. V shed 5 bases and J 2 bases; nucleotides not matched to a gene: 10. CDR3 length equals 16 residues. Germline CDR1 reads SGHTA; CDR2 reads FQGNSA. In nucleotides, the CDR3 is TGTGCCAGCAGCCAGTGGCTGGGAGGGGACACAGATACGCAGTATTTT. It encodes CASSQWLGGDTDTQYF.

The chain links TRBV14 to TRBJ2-5; D possibly uses TRBD1 or TRBD2 (5 bases each). Germline V CDR1 and CDR2: SGHDN, FVKESK. This CDR3 contains 15 residues. Between the trimmed V and J ends, which lost 2 bases and 7 bases, there was a span of 17 bases. This CDR3 reads CASSQRLPSQGTQYF. In nucleotides, the CDR3 is TGTGCCAGCAGCCAAAGACTACCGTCCCAGGGGACCCAGTACTTC.

The V and J genes are TRBV28 and TRBJ1-1, with D possibly matching TRBD1 (6 bases). The CDR3 is made up of 13 amino acids. V was shortened by 5 bases and J by 1 base, with 8 bases between the two germline ends. Germline CDR1 is MDHEN and CDR2 is SYDVKM. DNA of the CDR3: TGTGCCAGCAGTCTGACAGGGAACACTGAAGCTTTCTTT. Protein: CASSLTGNTEAFF.

This clonotype was recorded at least ten times. The chain employs TRBV20-1 and TRBJ2-7; no definite D call. V lost 1 base to trimming and J lost 3 bases, with 10 bases between them. This CDR3 has 13 residues. Germline V lookup: CDR1 DFQATT, CDR2 SNEGSKA (reference sequence). Here the CDR3 reads CSARVDRDYEQYF. The CDR3 nucleotides are TGCAGTGCTAGAGTCGACCGAGACTACGAGCAGTACTTC.

This clonotype was observed at least ten times. V and J are TRBV5-1 and TRBJ2-1; TRBD2 matches at 10 bases. The CDR3 totals 15 residues. J lost 6 bases, V lost 2 bases, and 5 bases had no gene match. Germline values: CDR1 SGHRS, CDR2 YFSETQ. The CDR3 DNA follows: TGCGCCAGCAGCTTAACCGGGACTAGCGCCAATGAGCAGTTCTTC. Protein sequence: CASSLTGTSANEQFF.

This chain links TRBV18 with TRBJ2-5, with D possibly matching TRBD1 (6 bases). The germline V gene encodes CDR1 KGHSH and CDR2 LQKENI. This CDR3 region has 20 residues. V shed 3 bases and J shed 1 base, with 27 bases lying between them. CDR3 bases: TGTGCCAGCTCACCCAACACCCAACCCCGGGACACCGCTATCCAAGAGACCCAGTACTTC. This encodes CASSPNTQPRDTAIQETQYF.

This clonotype was seen ten or more times. The gene calls are TRBV5-5 and TRBJ1-5; D gene uncertain. V lost 1 base and J lost 5, with 7 bases in between. Germline V CDR1 and CDR2: SGHKS, YYEKEE (reference sequence). The length of the CDR3 is 13 residues. CDR3 sequence (DNA): TGTGCCAGCAGCTTGTTGTGGGATCAGCCCCAGCATTTT. Translated: CASSLLWDQPQHF.

In this sample, this clonotype is medium-sized (0.01 to 0.1%). The genes are TRBV6-5 and TRBJ1-4; tentatively, D is TRBD1 (5 bases). The CDR3 is 19 amino acids. Germline assignment: CDR1 MNHEY and CDR2 SVGAGI. Trimming pared 7 bases from V and 8 bases from J, leaving 32 bases between. The CDR3 protein is CASIKIPPDSGGSVEKLFF. The DNA of the CDR3 is TGTGCCAGCATCAAGATTCCCCCCGACAGTGGCGGAAGCGTGGAAAAACTGTTTTTT.

At least ten counts were recorded for this clonotype. This chain links TRBV6-6 with TRBJ2-7; the D is unclear. This CDR3 spans 13 amino acids. The ends were cut back, 2 bases at V and 3 bases at J, with 8 bases in the middle. CDR1 and CDR2 from the germline V gene are MNHNY and SVGAGI (reference sequence). The CDR3: CASSYPNIYEQYF. DNA for the CDR3: TGTGCCAGCAGTTACCCGAACATCTACGAGCAGTACTTC.

This clonotype was picked up many times. J is TRBJ1-5 and V is TRBV10-2; perhaps TRBD1 as D (5 bases). V was pared by 6 bases and J by 4 bases, with 10 bases between. The germline gives CDR1 WSHSY, CDR2 SAAADI. There are 13 residues in the CDR3. The CDR3 sequence is CASRGQANQPQHF. CDR3 sequence (DNA): TGCGCCAGCAGAGGACAAGCTAATCAGCCCCAGCATTTT.

This clonotype was counted many times. The gene calls are TRBV12-3 or TRBV12-4 and TRBJ2-1; TRBD1 matches at 9 bases. V lost 7 bases to trimming and J lost 8 bases; unmatched junction nucleotides: 18. There are 17 residues in the CDR3. For the CDR3, the DNA is TGTGCCAGCACCGAGCCTGGGCCGGGACAGGGTTCCCATGAGCAGTTCTTC. It specifies CASTEPGPGQGSHEQFF.

Comments on this clonotype: A single base separates this from a much larger clone, so it may be a read error. The V gene is TRBV20-1, the J gene TRBJ2-7, with 9 bases matching TRBD1. Germline loops: CDR1 DFQATT, CDR2 SNEGSKA (reference sequence). CDR3 length equals 14 residues. In DNA, the CDR3 is TGCGGTGCTAGAGGGGGACAGGGATCCTACGAGCAGTACTTC. It encodes CGARGGQGSYEQYF.

This clonotype was observed a few times. This chain uses TRBV10-3 with TRBJ1-4; D is unclear. The length of the CDR3 is 14 residues. V was trimmed by 5 bases and J by 0 bases, leaving 7 bases between them. Germline V gene lookup returns CDR1 ENHRY and CDR2 SYGVKD. The CDR3 DNA sequence: TGTGCCATCAGTTTAGATGCAACTAATGAAAAACTGTTTTTT. It is translated as CAISLDATNEKLFF.

This clonotype is labeled as medium-sized. The chain employs TRBV12-5 and TRBJ2-7, with 8 bases aligning to TRBD2. The germline gives CDR1 LGHNT, CDR2 FRNRAP. The CDR3 is 14 amino acids. The V and J ends lost 6 bases and 0 bases, in that order; junction bases with no gene match: 4. CDR3 residues: CASGPGTSSYEQYF. The CDR3 DNA reads TGTGCTAGTGGCCCCGGGACTAGCTCCTACGAGCAGTACTTC. Full variable domain (remainder filled in from reference TRBV12-5 and TRBJ2-7): DARVTQTPRHKVTEMGQEVTMRCQPILGHNTVFWYRQTMMQGLELLAYFRNRAPLDDSGMPKDRFSAEMPDATLATLKIQPSEPRDSAVYFCASGPGTSSYEQYFGPGTRLTVT.